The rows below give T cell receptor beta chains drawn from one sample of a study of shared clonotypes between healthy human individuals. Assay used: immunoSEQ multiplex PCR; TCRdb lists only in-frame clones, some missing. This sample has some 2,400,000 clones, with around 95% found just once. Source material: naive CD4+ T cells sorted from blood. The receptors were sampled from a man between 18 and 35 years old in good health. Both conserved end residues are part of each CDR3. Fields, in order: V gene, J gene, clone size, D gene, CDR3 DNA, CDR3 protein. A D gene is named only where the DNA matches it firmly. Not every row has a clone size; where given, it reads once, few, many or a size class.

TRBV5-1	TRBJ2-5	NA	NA	TGCGCCAGCAGCTTAGGGAGGTTAGGAGAGACCCAGTACTTC	CASSLGRLGETQYF
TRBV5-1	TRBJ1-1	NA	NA	TGCGCCAGCAGATTAACAGGGTCTTCAGGGGACACTGAAGCTTTCTTT	CASRLTGSSGDTEAFF
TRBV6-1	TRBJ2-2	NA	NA	TGTGCCAGCAGTAGGGACCTCTACACCGGGGAGCTGTTTTTT	CASSRDLYTGELFF
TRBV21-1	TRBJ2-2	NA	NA	TGTGCCAGCAGCAAAGACAGGGCGAACACCGGGGAGCTGTTTTTT	CASSKDRANTGELFF
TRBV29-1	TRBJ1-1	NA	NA	TGCAGCGTTGATCAAATGGGGATTGAAGCTTTCTTT	CSVDQMGIEAFF
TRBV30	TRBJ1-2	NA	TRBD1	TGTGCCTGGAGTGTACCAGGGGGCGCCACGTATGGCTACACCTTC	CAWSVPGGATYGYTF
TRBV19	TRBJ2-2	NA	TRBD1	TGTGCCAGTAGTAAGGGGGCAGAGTTCGCCGGGGAGCTGTTTTTT	CASSKGAEFAGELFF
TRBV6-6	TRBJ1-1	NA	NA	TGTGCCACCTTGGGCAACACTGAAGCTTTCTTT	CATLGNTEAFF
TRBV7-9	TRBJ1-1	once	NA	TGTGCCAGCAGCTTAGCGATGGGCGGTAACACTGAAGCTTTCTTT	CASSLAMGGNTEAFF
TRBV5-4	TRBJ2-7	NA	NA	TGTGCCAGCAGCTTGGGATCTCCTGCGCGCGAGCAGTACTTC	CASSLGSPAREQYF
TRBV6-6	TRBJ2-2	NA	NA	TGTGCCAGCAGTGCTTGGTCAGGGGTCACCGGGGAGCTGTTTTTT	CASSAWSGVTGELFF
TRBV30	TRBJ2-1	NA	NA	TGTGCCTGGACAGCTCCACCCTACAATGAGCAGTTCTTC	CAWTAPPYNEQFF
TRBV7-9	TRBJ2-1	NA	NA	TGTGCCAGCAGCACCGCCTGGGCGGGAAACACCTACAATGAGCAGTTCTTC	CASSTAWAGNTYNEQFF
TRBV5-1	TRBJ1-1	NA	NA	TGCGCCAGCAGCTTGCCGGGACATTCCTCCACTGAAGCTTTCTTT	CASSLPGHSSTEAFF
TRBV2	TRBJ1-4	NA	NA	TGTGCCAGCAGACCGGGGCAGAGTAATGAAAAACTGTTTTTT	CASRPGQSNEKLFF
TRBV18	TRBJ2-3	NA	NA	TGTGCCAGCTCACCAACTTTGGGAGATACGCAGTATTTT	CASSPTLGDTQYF
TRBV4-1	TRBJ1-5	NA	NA	TGCGCCAGCAGCCAATTACTCAAAGACAGGCCATGGCCCGTCGGTGGCAATCAGCCCCAGCATTTT	CASSQLLKDRPWPVGGNQPQHF
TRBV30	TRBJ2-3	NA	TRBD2	TGTGCCTGGAGTACCAGCGGGAGGGCGAATACGCAGTATTTT	CAWSTSGRANTQYF
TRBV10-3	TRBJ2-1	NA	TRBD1	TGTGCCATCAGTTCCACCGGGACAGGGACGCGTGAGCAGTTCTTC	CAISSTGTGTREQFF
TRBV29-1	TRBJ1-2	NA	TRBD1	TGCAGCGTTGATCTTATGATAGGGACAGGGTTTGACTATGGCTACACCTTC	CSVDLMIGTGFDYGYTF
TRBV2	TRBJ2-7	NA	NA	TGTGCCAGCAGACCTCGGACCCCCTACGAGCAGTACTTC	CASRPRTPYEQYF
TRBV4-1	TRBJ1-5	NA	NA	TGCGCCAGCAGCCAATCCTTGGGCAATCAGCCCCAGCATTTT	CASSQSLGNQPQHF
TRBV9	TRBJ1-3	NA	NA	TGTGCCAGCAGCGTAGAGGCTGGAAACACCATATATTTT	CASSVEAGNTIYF
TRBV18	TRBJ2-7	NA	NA	TGTGCCAGCTCACCAGACAGCCCCTACGAGCAGTACTTC	CASSPDSPYEQYF
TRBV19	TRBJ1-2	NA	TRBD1	TGTGCCAGTAGTGGGCCCCTGGACAGGGGTCGGGGCTACACCTTC	CASSGPLDRGRGYTF
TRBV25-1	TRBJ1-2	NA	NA	TGTGCCAGCAGTGACAGGGTTACCTATGGCTACACCTTC	CASSDRVTYGYTF
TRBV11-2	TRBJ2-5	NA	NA	TGTGCCAGCAGCTTAGTGGCCAGGGAGTTGGGGGAGACCCAGTACTTC	CASSLVARELGETQYF
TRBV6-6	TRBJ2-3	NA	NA	TGTGCCAGCCGCCGTGGTCCTGCAGATACGCAGTATTTT	CASRRGPADTQYF
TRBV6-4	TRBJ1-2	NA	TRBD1	TGTGCCAGCAAATCCCAGCAGGGGGCTGGTGGCTACACCTTC	CASKSQQGAGGYTF
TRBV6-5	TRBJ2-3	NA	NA	TGTGCCAGCAATGAAGGACTCGGCACAGATACGCAGTATTTT	CASNEGLGTDTQYF
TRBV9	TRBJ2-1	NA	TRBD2	TGTGCCAGCAGCGTAGCTACTAGCGGGTCTAGCTCCTACAATGAGCAGTTCTTC	CASSVATSGSSSYNEQFF
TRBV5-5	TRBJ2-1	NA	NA	TGTGCCAGCAGCTTGGTCGGGGGCTACAATGAGCAGTTCTTC	CASSLVGGYNEQFF
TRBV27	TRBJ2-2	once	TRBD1	TGTGCCAGCAGACGGGACAGGGGAATCACCGGGGAGCTGTTTTTT	CASRRDRGITGELFF
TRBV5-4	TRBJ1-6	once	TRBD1	TGTGCCAGCAGCCCCGCCGGGACAGGGGGTTCACCCCTCCACTTT	CASSPAGTGGSPLHF
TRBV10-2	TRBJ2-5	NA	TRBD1	TGCGCCAGCGGAGAACAGGGGCAGACCCAGTACTTC	CASGEQGQTQYF
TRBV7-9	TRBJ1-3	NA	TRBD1	TGTGCCAGCAGCCAACAGGGGGATTTGGGAAACACCATATATTTT	CASSQQGDLGNTIYF
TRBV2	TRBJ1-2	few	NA	TGTGCCAGCACCCAGTTTGGGGCTAACTATGGCTACACCTTC	CASTQFGANYGYTF
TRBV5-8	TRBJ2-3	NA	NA	TGTGCCAGCAGCCCCATAATAGATACGCAGTATTTT	CASSPIIDTQYF
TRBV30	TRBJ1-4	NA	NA	TGTGCCTGTTCCGGGGGGAAAGAAAAACTGTTTTTT	CACSGGKEKLFF
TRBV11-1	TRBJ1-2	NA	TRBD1	TGTGCCAGCAGACTGAGGACAGGGGAACTGTATGGCTACACCTTC	CASRLRTGELYGYTF
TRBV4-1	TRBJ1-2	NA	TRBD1	TGCGCCAGCAGCCATTATGGTTTGGCAGGACAGGGAAACTATGGCTACACCTTC	CASSHYGLAGQGNYGYTF
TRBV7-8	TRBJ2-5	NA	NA	TGTGCCAGCAGCGCCCGGGAAGTGAAGTTTGGTACCCAGTACTTC	CASSAREVKFGTQYF
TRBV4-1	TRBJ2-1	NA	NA	TGCGCCAGCAGCCGTACCGGGACCCGGGGTAACAATGAGCAGTTCTTC	CASSRTGTRGNNEQFF
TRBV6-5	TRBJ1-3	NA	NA	TGTGCCAGCAGAAACCACGGGATTACTGGAAACACCATATATTTT	CASRNHGITGNTIYF